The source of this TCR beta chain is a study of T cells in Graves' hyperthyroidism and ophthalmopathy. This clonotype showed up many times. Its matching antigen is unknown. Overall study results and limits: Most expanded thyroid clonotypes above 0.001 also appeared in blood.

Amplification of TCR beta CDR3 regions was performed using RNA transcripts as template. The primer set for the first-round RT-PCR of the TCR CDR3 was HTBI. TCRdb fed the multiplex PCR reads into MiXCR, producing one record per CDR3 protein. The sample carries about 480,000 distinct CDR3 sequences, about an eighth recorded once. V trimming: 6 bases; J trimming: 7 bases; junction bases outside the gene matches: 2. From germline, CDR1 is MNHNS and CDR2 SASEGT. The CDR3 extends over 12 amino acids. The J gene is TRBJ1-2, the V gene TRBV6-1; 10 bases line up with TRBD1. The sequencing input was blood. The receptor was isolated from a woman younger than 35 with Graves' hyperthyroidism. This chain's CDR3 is CASRRTGGGYTF. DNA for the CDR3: TGTGCCAGCAGGAGGACAGGGGGTGGCTACACCTTC.